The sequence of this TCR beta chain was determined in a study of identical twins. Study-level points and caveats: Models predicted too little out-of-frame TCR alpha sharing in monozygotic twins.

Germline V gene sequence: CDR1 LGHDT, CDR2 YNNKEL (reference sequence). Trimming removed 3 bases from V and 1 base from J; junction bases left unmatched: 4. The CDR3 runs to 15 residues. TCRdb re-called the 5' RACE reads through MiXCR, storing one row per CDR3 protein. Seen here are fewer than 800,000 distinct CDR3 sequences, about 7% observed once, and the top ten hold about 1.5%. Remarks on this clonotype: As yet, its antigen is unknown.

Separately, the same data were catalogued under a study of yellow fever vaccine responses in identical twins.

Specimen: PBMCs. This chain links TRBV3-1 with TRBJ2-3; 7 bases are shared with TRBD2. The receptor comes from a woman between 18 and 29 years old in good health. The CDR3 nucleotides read TGTGCCAGCAGCCACGGGAGCGGGGGCACAGATACGCAGTATTTT. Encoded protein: CASSHGSGGTDTQYF.